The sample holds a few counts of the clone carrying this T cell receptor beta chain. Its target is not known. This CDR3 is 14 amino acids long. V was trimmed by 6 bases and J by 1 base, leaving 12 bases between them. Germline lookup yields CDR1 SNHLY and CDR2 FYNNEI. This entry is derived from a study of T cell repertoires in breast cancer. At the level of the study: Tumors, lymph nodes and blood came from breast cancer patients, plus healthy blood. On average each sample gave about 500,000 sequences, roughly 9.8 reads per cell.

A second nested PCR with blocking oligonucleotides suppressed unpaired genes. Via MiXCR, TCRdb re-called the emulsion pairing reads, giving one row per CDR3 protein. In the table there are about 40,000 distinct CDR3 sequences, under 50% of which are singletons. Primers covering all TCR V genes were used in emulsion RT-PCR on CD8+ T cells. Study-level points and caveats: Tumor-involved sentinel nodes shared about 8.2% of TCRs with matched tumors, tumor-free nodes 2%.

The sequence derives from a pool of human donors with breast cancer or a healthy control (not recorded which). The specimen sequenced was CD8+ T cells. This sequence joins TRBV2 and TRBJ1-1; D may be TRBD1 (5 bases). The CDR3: CASRMGLANTEAFF. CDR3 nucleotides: TGTGCCAGCAGGATGGGACTGGCGAACACTGAAGCTTTCTTT.